These 28 T cell receptor beta chains originate from one sample sequenced in a study of blood T cell repertoires in COVID-19. Some clones are missing from TCRdb's copy, which holds only in-frame ones; the method was immunoSEQ multiplex PCR. The table has hundreds of thousands of clones, about 87% seen once; the top ten hold about 0.26%. Specimen: peripheral blood. The receptors stem from a woman under 30 with acute or convalescent COVID-19.

V usage is TRBV23-1 and J usage is TRBJ2-1, with 7 bases fitting TRBD1. TRBV23-1 is flagged as an ORF with uncertain function. The CDR3 is made up of 15 amino acids. V shed 2 bases and J 12 bases; nucleotides not matched to a gene: 13. The CDR3: CASSQTTGTEGRQFF. The CDR3 region has the DNA TGCGCCAGCAGTCAAACGACCGGGACAGAAGGGCGGCAGTTCTTC.

The gene calls are TRBV13 and TRBJ1-2, with 9 bases lining up with TRBD1. The V gene's germline CDR1 is PRHDT and CDR2 FYEKMQ (reference sequence). V shed 2 bases, J shed 5 bases, and the junction held 6 bases outside the gene matches. This CDR3 has 15 residues. The CDR3 here is CASSLSGTGRYGYTF. CDR3 bases: TGTGCCAGCAGCTTAAGCGGGACAGGGCGGTATGGCTACACCTTC.

V usage is TRBV5-1 and J usage is TRBJ1-2; D is uncertain. Germline CDR1 SGHRS, CDR2 YFSETQ. The CDR3 sequence is 15 residues long. With 4 bases removed from V and 2 bases from J, the gap between germline ends came to 15 bases. For the CDR3, the DNA is TGCGCCAGCAGCCAATCTAAGTACAGAAACTATGGCTACACCTTC. Amino acid sequence: CASSQSKYRNYGYTF. The complete variable domain, with remaining parts taken from reference TRBV5-1 and TRBJ1-2, reads KAGVTQTPRYLIKTRGQQVTLSCSPISGHRSVSWYQQTPGQGLQFLFEYFSETQRNKGNFPGRFSGRQFSNSRSEMNVSTLELGDSALYLCASSQSKYRNYGYTFGSGTRLTVV.

This rearrangement joins TRBV7-9 to TRBJ1-4; TRBD1 agrees at 7 bases. The CDR3 contains 14 residues. Germline assignment: CDR1 SEHNR and CDR2 FQNEAQ (reference sequence). Trimming removed 5 bases from V and 4 bases from J; junction bases left unmatched: 4. The CDR3 loop is CASSEDRNNEKLFF. As DNA, the CDR3 is TGTGCCAGCAGCGAGGACAGGAATAATGAAAAACTGTTTTTT.

The chain links TRBV3-1 (or the pseudogene TRBV3-2) to TRBJ2-1, with 10 bases lining up with TRBD1. CDR1 LGHDT and CDR2 YNNKEL come from the germline V gene (reference sequence). The CDR3 length is 15 residues. The V and J ends lost 6 bases and 5 bases, in that order; junction bases with no gene match: 7. This chain's CDR3 is CASSPGTGEDNEQFF. The DNA for the CDR3 is TGTGCCAGCAGTCCCGGGACAGGGGAAGACAATGAGCAGTTCTTC.

This chain uses TRBV5-1 with TRBJ2-7; 7 bases are shared with TRBD2. The CDR3 loop spans 14 amino acids. V shed 5 bases, J shed 1 base, and the junction held 6 bases outside the gene matches. Germline CDR1 reads SGHRS; CDR2 reads YFSETQ. The CDR3 sequence is CASRTTGGSYEQYF. Here the CDR3 DNA reads TGCGCCAGCAGGACGACGGGGGGTTCCTACGAGCAGTACTTC.

The V and J genes are TRBV9 and TRBJ1-1, with a tentative D call TRBD1 (6 bases). The V end lost 5 bases, the J end lost 2 bases, and 13 bases lay between the germline ends. This CDR3 spans 14 amino acids. Germline V gives CDR1 SGDLS, CDR2 YYNGEE. The CDR3, as DNA: TGTGCCAGCAGTCGGGACACAATAAACACTGAAGCTTTCTTT. It specifies CASSRDTINTEAFF.

The chain recombines TRBV10-3 with TRBJ2-3; perhaps TRBD1 as D (6 bases). CDR3 size: 13 residues. Germline V CDR1 and CDR2: ENHRY, SYGVKD. The V end was cut by 6 bases, the J end by 4 bases, with 11 bases between. The CDR3 DNA reads as TGTGCCATCAGGGGGGCGCGCTCAGATACGCAGTATTTT. This gives the protein CAIRGARSDTQYF.

The chain carries TRBV7-9 and TRBJ1-4; D remains ambiguous. The CDR3 runs to 16 residues. V lost 1 base and J 6 bases, leaving 15 bases between the germline ends. The germline gives CDR1 SEHNR, CDR2 FQNEAQ (reference sequence). CDR3 nucleotides: TGTGCCAGCAGCTTAGGGGCCAGTCTCGGGGATGAAAAACTGTTTTTT. Amino acids: CASSLGASLGDEKLFF.

This chain connects TRBV29-1 to TRBJ1-2; D is ambiguous. The CDR3 spans 16 residues. V lost 1 base and J lost 4, with 19 bases in between. Germline V gives CDR1 SQVTM, CDR2 ANQGSEA. CDR3: CSVEVRIIHLFYGYTF. CDR3 sequence (DNA): TGCAGCGTTGAAGTCAGGATAATCCACCTATTCTATGGCTACACCTTC.

The chain recombines TRBV6-4 with TRBJ2-2; 12 bases map to TRBD1. CDR3 size: 15 residues. V shed 6 bases and J 6 bases; nucleotides not matched to a gene: 5. CDR1 is MRHNA and CDR2 is SNTAGT in the germline V gene. In DNA form, the CDR3 reads TGTGCCAGCAGCCCGGGACAGGGGGCACCCGGGGAGCTGTTTTTT. Its protein product is CASSPGQGAPGELFF.

The rearrangement joins TRBV27 to TRBJ1-1; the match to TRBD1 covers 12 bases. The germline V gene encodes CDR1 MNHEY and CDR2 SMNVEV (reference sequence). This CDR3 spans 15 amino acids. The J segment lost 2 bases and the V segment lost 5 bases, leaving 3 bases of the junction unmatched. CDR3 region: CASSPGTGGNTEAFF. The CDR3 coding sequence is TGTGCCAGCAGTCCCGGGACAGGGGGCAACACTGAAGCTTTCTTT.

The chain carries TRBV9 and TRBJ2-2; D unclear. V was clipped by 0 bases and J by 1 base, with 10 bases between them. Per germline, CDR1 SGDLS and CDR2 YYNGEE. The CDR3 consists of 16 residues. The CDR3 DNA reads as TGTGCCAGCAGCGTAGGTGCGCGTCGGAACACCGGGGAGCTGTTTTTT. It is translated as CASSVGARRNTGELFF. Drawing the rest from reference TRBV9 and TRBJ2-2, the complete variable domain is DSGVTQTPKHLITATGQRVTLRCSPRSGDLSVYWYQQSLDQGLQFLIQYYNGEERAKGNILERFSAQQFPDLHSELNLSSLELGDSALYFCASSVGARRNTGELFFGEGSRLTVL.

The V gene is TRBV4-1, the J gene TRBJ1-1; 9 bases line up with TRBD1. The length of the CDR3 is 17 residues. V was pared by 4 bases and J by 7 bases, with 16 bases of the junction left unmatched. Germline V gives CDR1 MGHRA, CDR2 YSYEKL. The CDR3, as DNA: TGCGCCAGCAGCCCGACCGGGACAGGGTGGGTCGGGGGTGAAGCTTTCTTT. It specifies CASSPTGTGWVGGEAFF.

The genes are TRBV5-5 and TRBJ1-2; D perhaps matches TRBD1 (6 bases). CDR1 is SGHKS and CDR2 is YYEKEE in the germline V gene (reference sequence). The CDR3 covers 13 residues. Between the trimmed V and J ends, which lost 8 bases and 7 bases, there was a span of 18 bases. CDR3 in DNA: TGTGCCAGGACAGGCCCTACGCATTTTGGCTACACCTTC. Protein product: CARTGPTHFGYTF. The variable domain in full, with the rest retrieved from reference TRBV5-5 and TRBJ1-2, is DAGVTQSPTHLIKTRGQQVTLRCSPISGHKSVSWYQQVLGQGPQFIFQYYEKEERGRGNFPDRFSARQFPNYSSELNVNALLLGDSALYLCARTGPTHFGYTFGSGTRLTVV.

V is TRBV5-1 and J is TRBJ1-5; TRBD1 matches 8 bases. The J segment lost 6 bases and the V segment lost 1 base, leaving 6 bases of the junction unmatched. The CDR3 contains 15 residues. The germline V gene encodes CDR1 SGHRS and CDR2 YFSETQ. In DNA form, the CDR3 reads TGCGCCAGCAGCTTGAGCGGACAGGGTTTTCAGCCCCAGCATTTT. Its translation is CASSLSGQGFQPQHF.

DNA for the CDR3: TGTGCCAGCTCAGAGTTGGGCGTTGGTACTGAAGCTTTCTTT. This translates into CASSELGVGTEAFF. The V gene is TRBV18, the J gene TRBJ1-1; D uncertain. The germline V gene encodes CDR1 KGHSH and CDR2 LQKENI. Trimming removed 5 bases from V and 5 bases from J, with 15 bases in between. CDR3 length: 14 residues.

Turning to this clone: The same CDR3 is also encoded by other DNA sequences in this sample. The rearrangement joins TRBV27 to TRBJ1-1, with 10 bases that match TRBD1. Germline V lookup: CDR1 MNHEY, CDR2 SMNVEV (reference sequence). V trimming: 6 bases; J trimming: 2 bases; junction bases outside the gene matches: 3. CDR3 size: 14 residues. The DNA for the CDR3 is TGTGCCAGCAGGACAGGGGGCGGTAACACTGAAGCTTTCTTT. Protein product: CASRTGGGNTEAFF.

V and J are TRBV19 and TRBJ1-2; 9 bases agree with TRBD1. Germline CDR1 is LNHDA and CDR2 is SQIVND (reference sequence). The trim removed 3 bases at V and 7 bases at J, leaving 9 bases unmatched. This CDR3 has 15 amino acids. The CDR3 reads CASSMEGQGPRGYTF. In DNA form, the CDR3 reads TGTGCCAGTAGTATGGAAGGACAGGGGCCTCGTGGCTACACCTTC.

This clone has a single count. The chain uses TRBV7-9 and TRBJ1-5; D is unclear. Germline CDR1 reads SEHNR; CDR2 reads FQNEAQ (reference sequence). The CDR3 loop spans 14 amino acids. V was cut by 1 base and J by 5 bases, with 9 bases left in between. CDR3: CASSLEADHQPQHF. The CDR3 region has the DNA TGTGCCAGCAGCTTAGAAGCGGATCATCAGCCCCAGCATTTT.

About this clone itself: Other DNA sequences in this sample translate to the same CDR3. The chain couples TRBV7-3 to TRBJ2-3; TRBD2 aligns across 7 bases. The CDR3 sequence is 14 residues long. Germline V gene sequence: CDR1 SGHTA, CDR2 FQGTGA. The V segment lost 5 bases and the J segment 4 bases; nucleotides outside the gene matches: 6. The CDR3 spells CASSPGTTPDTQYF. CDR3 coding DNA: TGTGCCAGCAGCCCAGGGACTACCCCAGATACGCAGTATTTT.

This sequence joins TRBV15 and TRBJ1-1, with D hard to call. The length of the CDR3 is 14 residues. Trimming removed 3 bases at V and 1 base at J, with 9 bases between. Germline CDR1 is LNHNV and CDR2 is YYDKDF (reference sequence). CDR3 region: CATSRRGGNTEAFF. CDR3 DNA sequence: TGTGCCACCAGCAGGAGAGGAGGGAACACTGAAGCTTTCTTT.

V usage is TRBV2 and J usage is TRBJ1-5, with unresolved D. The V gene's germline CDR1 is SNHLY and CDR2 FYNNEI. This CDR3 contains 14 residues. The V end was cut by 2 bases, the J end by 7 bases, with 12 bases between. This chain's CDR3 is CASSEQLKLQPQHF. The CDR3 DNA reads TGTGCCAGCAGTGAACAGTTGAAATTGCAGCCCCAGCATTTT.

The chain uses TRBV6-5 and TRBJ2-7; no reliable D call. V lost 8 bases and J 4 bases, leaving 6 bases between the germline ends. CDR1 is MNHEY, CDR2 SVGAGI, per germline. The CDR3 is 10 residues long. The CDR3, as DNA: TGTGCCAGCTCCCTTTACGAGCAGTACTTC. This codes for CASSLYEQYF.

V is TRBV27 and J is TRBJ2-5; perhaps TRBD1 as D (6 bases). V was pared by 4 bases and J by 7 bases, with 19 bases between. Germline V gives CDR1 MNHEY, CDR2 SMNVEV (reference sequence). The CDR3 totals 15 residues. In DNA form, the CDR3 reads TGTGCCAGCAGTTCCTACTCCGGGACAAGGGCGACCCAGTACTTC. Translating it yields CASSSYSGTRATQYF.

The rearrangement links TRBV12-3 or TRBV12-4 to TRBJ1-1; no definite D call. The ends were cut back, 3 bases at V and 0 bases at J, with 5 bases in the middle. This CDR3 is built from 13 residues. CDR3 residues: CASSFVMNTEAFF. The CDR3 nucleotides read TGTGCCAGCAGTTTTGTAATGAACACTGAAGCTTTCTTT.

This clone was observed once. The chain employs TRBV6-6 and TRBJ1-1; D unclear. The CDR3 runs 16 residues. Germline loops: CDR1 MNHNY, CDR2 SVGAGI (reference sequence). Trimming removed 6 bases from V and 0 bases from J, with 17 bases in between. The CDR3 DNA is TGTGCCAGCAGCCTCGCCAGCGGAACCATGAACACTGAAGCTTTCTTT. Translation gives CASSLASGTMNTEAFF.

The chain is built from TRBV6-6 and TRBJ1-6; tentative D call: TRBD1 (6 bases). There are 16 residues in the CDR3. CDR1 and CDR2 (germline): MNHNY, SVGAGI (reference sequence). Trimming took 4 bases from V and 8 from J, leaving 18 bases between them. DNA for the CDR3: TGTGCCAGCAGTTCCCCCCTATGGACAGAATATTCACCCCTCCACTTT. It codes for CASSSPLWTEYSPLHF.